The 20 T cell receptor beta chains given below trace back to one sample, sequenced in a study of blood T cell repertoires in COVID-19. The protocol was immunoSEQ multiplex PCR, while the TCRdb copy is restricted to in-frame clones and leaves out a portion. The table shows about 110,000 clones, with about 79% occurring only once. The sample was peripheral blood. These receptors all come from a woman at least 80 years old with active or convalescent COVID-19.

The rearrangement links TRBV7-9 to TRBJ2-1; D gene uncertain. Per germline, CDR1 SEHNR and CDR2 FQNEAQ (reference sequence). The CDR3 runs to 13 residues. V lost 5 bases to trimming and J lost 5 bases, with 10 bases between them. The CDR3 spells CASSPNFNNEQFF. The CDR3 DNA is TGTGCCAGCAGCCCTAATTTCAACAATGAGCAGTTCTTC. The variable domain in full, with the rest retrieved from reference TRBV7-9 and TRBJ2-1, is DTGVSQNPRHKITKRGQNVTFRCDPISEHNRLYWYRQTLGQGPEFLTYFQNEAQLEKSRLLSDRFSAERPKGSFSTLEIQRTEQGDSAMYLCASSPNFNNEQFFGPGTRLTVL.

V gene TRBV29-1 combines with J gene TRBJ1-2, with TRBD1 matching 7 bases. Per the germline V gene, CDR1 is SQVTM and CDR2 is ANQGSEA. V was pared by 8 bases and J by 1 base, with 16 bases of the junction left unmatched. The CDR3 spans 16 residues. CDR3: CSSREARQGNNYGYTF. The CDR3 nucleotides read TGCAGCTCCCGAGAGGCGAGACAGGGCAATAACTATGGCTACACCTTC.

The rearrangement joins TRBV28 to TRBJ2-1, with TRBD2 matching over 10 bases. J was trimmed by 3 bases and V by 6 bases; bases with no gene match: 5. Per the germline V gene, CDR1 is MDHEN and CDR2 is SYDVKM. The CDR3 loop spans 15 amino acids. The CDR3 spells CASRSSGRNYNEQFF. DNA of the CDR3: TGTGCCAGCAGGTCTAGCGGGAGAAACTACAATGAGCAGTTCTTC.

The V and J genes are TRBV29-1 and TRBJ2-1, with 11 bases matching TRBD2. This CDR3 comprises 15 residues. Germline V lookup: CDR1 SQVTM, CDR2 ANQGSEA. V lost 6 bases and J lost 1; bases outside the gene matches: 5. Written as DNA, the CDR3 is TGCAGCGTATATCTAGCGGGGGGTTCCTACAATGAGCAGTTCTTC. Protein product: CSVYLAGGSYNEQFF.

The J gene is TRBJ2-4, the V gene TRBV2; 16 nucleotides line up with TRBD2. The CDR3 consists of 15 residues. J gave up 6 bases and V 6 bases, and 2 bases lay outside the gene matches. Germline V gene data show CDR1 as SNHLY and CDR2 as FYNNEI. The CDR3 nucleotides are TGTGCCAGCAGGGGACTAGCGGGAGGGCGAAACATTCAGTACTTC. It translates to CASRGLAGGRNIQYF.

The chain links TRBV5-1 to TRBJ2-7; 8 bases are a match to TRBD2. This CDR3 has 15 residues. Germline loops: CDR1 SGHRS, CDR2 YFSETQ. J lost 1 base, V lost 4 bases, and 7 bases had no gene match. The CDR3 loop is CASSGTSGMSYEQYF. In DNA form, the CDR3 reads TGCGCCAGCAGCGGAACTAGCGGAATGTCCTACGAGCAGTACTTC.

The chain uses TRBV5-1 and TRBJ1-2; TRBD1 matches 10 bases. V shed 0 bases, J shed 6 bases, and the junction held 2 bases outside the gene matches. From germline, CDR1 is SGHRS and CDR2 YFSETQ. The CDR3 is 14 amino acids. The DNA for the CDR3 is TGCGCCAGCAGCTTGGCCGGGACAGGGGATGGCTACACCTTC. It codes for CASSLAGTGDGYTF.

The chain recombines TRBV6-5 with TRBJ1-5; TRBD1 agrees at 9 bases. CDR1 is MNHEY, CDR2 SVGAGI, per germline. CDR3 length: 15 residues. V lost 6 bases to trimming and J lost 1 base; unmatched junction nucleotides: 4. CDR3 bases: TGTGCCAGCAGCCGGGACAGGGCAAGCAATCAGCCCCAGCATTTT. As protein: CASSRDRASNQPQHF.

The rearrangement uses TRBV3-1 (or the pseudogene TRBV3-2) and TRBJ2-3; 12 bases are a match to TRBD2. Losses at the gene ends were 1 base for V and 0 bases for J; bases not matched to a gene: 5. CDR3 length equals 18 residues. Germline V lookup: CDR1 LGHDT, CDR2 YNNKEL (reference sequence). CDR3 sequence reads: CASSQVTSGRVSTDTQYF. CDR3 bases: TGTGCCAGCAGCCAAGTGACTAGCGGGAGAGTCAGCACAGATACGCAGTATTTT.

CDR3 sequence (DNA): TGTGCCACCAGCAACCCGGGACTAGGAATCGACGAGCAGTACTTC. This sequence encodes CATSNPGLGIDEQYF. This chain joins TRBV15 and TRBJ2-7; 8 bases fit TRBD2. The germline V gene has CDR1 LNHNV and CDR2 YYDKDF (reference sequence). This CDR3 region has 15 residues. V lost 4 bases, J lost 5 bases, and 10 bases stayed unmatched.

The chain couples TRBV7-3 to TRBJ1-1, with 10 bases identical to TRBD1. The CDR3 spans 15 residues. The junction had 7 bases not matched to a gene; V was cut back by 5 bases and J by 4 bases. Germline CDR1 and CDR2: SGHTA and FQGTGA. CDR3 region: CASSTTGGASTEAFF. The CDR3 coding sequence is TGTGCCAGCAGCACGACAGGGGGCGCGAGCACTGAAGCTTTCTTT. The full variable domain, with the rest looked up from reference TRBV7-3 and TRBJ1-1, is GAGVSQTPSNKVTEKGKYVELRCDPISGHTALYWYRQSLGQGPEFLIYFQGTGAADDSGLPNDRFFAVRPEGSVSTLKIQRTERGDSAVYLCASSTTGGASTEAFFGQGTRLTVV.

The V call is TRBV15, the J call TRBJ2-1; possible D gene TRBD2, 6 bases. Germline loops: CDR1 LNHNV, CDR2 YYDKDF (reference sequence). The CDR3 length is 14 residues. Trimming stripped 1 base from V and 6 bases from J, with 10 bases between. The CDR3 is CATSRVTGSNEQFF. The CDR3 DNA reads as TGTGCCACCAGCAGAGTGACCGGGAGCAATGAGCAGTTCTTC.

CDR3 protein: CAISDPVQGNSPLHF. In DNA, the CDR3 is TGTGCCATCAGTGATCCGGTACAGGGGAATTCACCCCTCCACTTT. The chain recombines TRBV10-3 with TRBJ1-6; TRBD1 matches 7 bases. With 3 bases clipped from V and 7 bases from J, the junction kept 6 bases outside the gene matches. CDR1 is ENHRY, CDR2 SYGVKD, per germline. The CDR3 sequence is 15 residues long.

The chain joins TRBV9 to TRBJ1-1; perhaps TRBD1 as D (6 bases). CDR1 is SGDLS and CDR2 is YYNGEE in the germline V gene. This CDR3 region has 13 residues. Trimming took 3 bases from V and 6 from J, leaving 12 bases between them. The CDR3 nucleotides read TGTGCCAGCAGCGCCCAGGGGAGCTCTGAAGCTTTCTTT. Its protein is CASSAQGSSEAFF.

This clone was counted between two and nine times. The chain has TRBV19 and TRBJ1-2; 7 bases are shared with TRBD1. V lost 3 bases and J lost 4; bases outside the gene matches: 5. The germline CDR1 and CDR2 sequences are LNHDA and SQIVND (reference sequence). The CDR3 spans 14 residues. CDR3 protein: CASSIGAGGYGYTF. The CDR3 DNA follows: TGTGCCAGTAGTATCGGGGCAGGGGGCTATGGCTACACCTTC.

J is TRBJ1-5 and V is TRBV10-3; D is ambiguous. This CDR3 is 13 amino acids long. CDR1 is ENHRY and CDR2 is SYGVKD in the germline V gene. The V end was cut by 4 bases, the J end by 2 bases, with 6 bases between. The CDR3 DNA reads as TGTGCCATCAGTGCTCAGGGCAATCAGCCCCAGCATTTT. The encoded protein is CAISAQGNQPQHF.

The chain joins TRBV2 to TRBJ2-7; the match to TRBD1 covers 8 bases. The germline CDR1 and CDR2 sequences are SNHLY and FYNNEI. Germline trimming cut 6 bases from V and 0 bases from J; bases unmatched to any gene: 7. The CDR3 covers 15 residues. The CDR3 DNA follows: TGTGCCAGCAGCCAGGACAGGGCGAGCTCCTACGAGCAGTACTTC. It specifies CASSQDRASSYEQYF.

The J gene is TRBJ1-2, the V gene TRBV7-2; 8 bases fit TRBD1. This CDR3 is 15 amino acids long. Germline assignment: CDR1 SGHTA and CDR2 FQGNSA. Trimming at V came to 4 bases and at J to 0 bases, leaving 4 bases not matched to a gene. The CDR3 region has the DNA TGTGCCAGCAGCTCAGGGACAGGAGCTAACTATGGCTACACCTTC. Protein sequence: CASSSGTGANYGYTF.

This clone was counted between two and nine times. The chain recombines TRBV19 with TRBJ2-6; no clear D gene. CDR3 length: 16 residues. Germline CDR1 reads LNHDA; CDR2 reads SQIVND (reference sequence). V dropped 6 bases and J dropped 2 bases, with 14 bases sitting between them. CDR3 sequence reads: CASRLGKVAGANVLTF. CDR3 in DNA: TGTGCCAGTAGATTGGGCAAGGTGGCTGGGGCCAACGTCCTGACTTTC.

This clone appeared once. The V call is TRBV3-1 (or the pseudogene TRBV3-2), the J call TRBJ2-5, with a tentative D call TRBD1 (6 bases). The CDR3 consists of 13 residues. Trimming left V 3 bases short and J 5 bases short, with 10 bases between. CDR1 is LGHDT and CDR2 is YNNKEL in the germline V gene (reference sequence). Here the CDR3 DNA reads TGTGCCAGCAGCCAGTGGGGGCAGGAGACCCAGTACTTC. Protein: CASSQWGQETQYF.